Listed below are T cell receptor beta chains from one sample, sequenced in a study of shared clonotypes between healthy human individuals. Measured with immunoSEQ multiplex PCR; TCRdb has only the in-frame clones, and not every one. The sample contains roughly 2.6 million clones, approximately 94% of which appear only once. The sequenced sample consisted of naive CD4+ T cells sorted from blood. The receptor set was obtained from a man between 18 and 29 years old in good health. The CDR3 runs from the conserved cysteine through the conserved F or W. Fields, in order: V gene, J gene, D gene, clone size, CDR3 protein, CDR3 DNA. D genes are given only for firm matches. The size field is filled for only some rows; it gives once, few, many or a size class.

V gene: TRBV9; J gene: TRBJ1-1; D gene: -; clone size: few; CDR3 protein: CASSVTWNTEAFF; CDR3 DNA: TGTGCCAGCAGCGTAACATGGAACACTGAAGCTTTCTTT
V gene: TRBV7-2; J gene: TRBJ2-2; D gene: -; clone size: -; CDR3 protein: CASTRDSDTGELFF; CDR3 DNA: TGTGCCAGCACCCGGGACTCCGACACCGGGGAGCTGTTTTTT
V gene: TRBV18; J gene: TRBJ2-1; D gene: TRBD2; clone size: -; CDR3 protein: CASSSLASNEQFF; CDR3 DNA: TGTGCCAGCTCGTCACTAGCGTCCAATGAGCAGTTCTTC
V gene: TRBV6-6; J gene: TRBJ2-1; D gene: TRBD2; clone size: once; CDR3 protein: CASRPPLAAQFF; CDR3 DNA: TGTGCCAGCAGACCCCCCCTAGCGGCGCAGTTCTTC
V gene: TRBV6-5; J gene: TRBJ1-2; D gene: TRBD1; clone size: -; CDR3 protein: CASRDGTGGYTF; CDR3 DNA: TGTGCCAGCAGGGACGGGACAGGCGGCTACACCTTC
V gene: TRBV30; J gene: TRBJ2-2; D gene: -; clone size: -; CDR3 protein: CAWSVLSGTGELFF; CDR3 DNA: TGTGCCTGGAGTGTACTATCAGGGACCGGGGAGCTGTTTTTT
V gene: TRBV4-1; J gene: TRBJ1-3; D gene: -; clone size: few; CDR3 protein: CASSLTPSSGNTIYF; CDR3 DNA: TGCGCCAGCAGCCTCACACCGAGCTCTGGAAACACCATATATTTT
V gene: TRBV7-9; J gene: TRBJ1-2; D gene: TRBD1; clone size: -; CDR3 protein: CASSSSDRGYDYGYTF; CDR3 DNA: TGTGCCAGCAGCTCGTCCGACAGGGGCTATGACTATGGCTACACCTTC
V gene: TRBV9; J gene: TRBJ2-5; D gene: TRBD2; clone size: -; CDR3 protein: CASSVREGLKETQYF; CDR3 DNA: TGTGCCAGCAGCGTACGGGAGGGCCTCAAAGAGACCCAGTACTTC
V gene: TRBV29-1; J gene: TRBJ2-7; D gene: TRBD1; clone size: once; CDR3 protein: CSDLGTGSYEQYF; CDR3 DNA: TGCAGCGACCTAGGGACAGGCTCCTACGAGCAGTACTTC
V gene: TRBV7-2; J gene: TRBJ2-1; D gene: -; clone size: -; CDR3 protein: CASSLVTKNEQFF; CDR3 DNA: TGTGCCAGCAGCTTAGTTACGAAAAATGAGCAGTTCTTC
V gene: TRBV2; J gene: TRBJ1-2; D gene: -; clone size: -; CDR3 protein: CASSEGGANYGYTF; CDR3 DNA: TGTGCCAGCAGTGAGGGCGGAGCTAACTATGGCTACACCTTC
V gene: TRBV11-2; J gene: TRBJ2-2; D gene: -; clone size: -; CDR3 protein: CASSLRTGTGELFF; CDR3 DNA: TGTGCCAGCAGCTTAAGAACGGGCACCGGGGAGCTGTTTTTT
V gene: TRBV4-1; J gene: TRBJ2-5; D gene: TRBD1; clone size: -; CDR3 protein: CASSQTGTGVIRETQYF; CDR3 DNA: TGCGCCAGCAGCCAAACCGGGACAGGGGTAATTCGGGAGACCCAGTACTTC
V gene: TRBV28; J gene: TRBJ1-5; D gene: TRBD1; clone size: -; CDR3 protein: CASSPRTGFQPQHF; CDR3 DNA: TGTGCCAGCAGCCCGAGGACAGGGTTTCAGCCCCAGCATTTT
V gene: TRBV5-1; J gene: TRBJ1-1; D gene: -; clone size: once; CDR3 protein: CASSLAREPMNTEAFF; CDR3 DNA: TGCGCCAGCAGCTTGGCTCGGGAACCCATGAACACTGAAGCTTTCTTT
V gene: TRBV7-2; J gene: TRBJ2-1; D gene: TRBD2; clone size: -; CDR3 protein: CASSPWTSGGRNEQFF; CDR3 DNA: TGTGCCAGCAGCCCTTGGACTAGCGGGGGGCGAAATGAGCAGTTCTTC
V gene: TRBV11-2; J gene: TRBJ2-3; D gene: -; clone size: -; CDR3 protein: CASSQEYYDTDTQYF; CDR3 DNA: TGTGCCAGCAGCCAGGAGTACTACGACACAGATACGCAGTATTTT
V gene: TRBV28; J gene: TRBJ1-6; D gene: -; clone size: -; CDR3 protein: CARRNSISSYNSPLHF; CDR3 DNA: TGTGCCAGGAGAAACAGCATTAGCTCCTATAATTCACCCCTCCACTTT
V gene: TRBV10-3; J gene: TRBJ2-5; D gene: -; clone size: -; CDR3 protein: CAISPGLAETQYF; CDR3 DNA: TGTGCCATCAGCCCGGGGCTAGCTGAGACCCAGTACTTC
V gene: TRBV27; J gene: TRBJ2-2; D gene: -; clone size: -; CDR3 protein: CASSGTSSTGELFF; CDR3 DNA: TGTGCCAGCAGTGGTACTAGCAGCACCGGGGAGCTGTTTTTT
V gene: TRBV27; J gene: TRBJ2-2; D gene: -; clone size: -; CDR3 protein: CASRTRTGELFF; CDR3 DNA: TGTGCCAGCAGAACTAGGACCGGGGAGCTGTTTTTT
V gene: TRBV14; J gene: TRBJ2-4; D gene: -; clone size: -; CDR3 protein: CASSQGLPLAKNIQYF; CDR3 DNA: TGTGCCAGCAGCCAAGGACTGCCTTTAGCCAAAAACATTCAGTACTTC
V gene: TRBV5-4; J gene: TRBJ1-1; D gene: -; clone size: -; CDR3 protein: CASTTQENTEAFF; CDR3 DNA: TGTGCCAGCACCACACAGGAGAACACTGAAGCTTTCTTT
V gene: TRBV14; J gene: TRBJ2-7; D gene: -; clone size: -; CDR3 protein: CASSHTYEQYF; CDR3 DNA: TGTGCCAGCAGTCACACCTACGAGCAGTACTTC
V gene: TRBV4-3; J gene: TRBJ2-1; D gene: TRBD2; clone size: -; CDR3 protein: CASSQDGLAGDNEQFF; CDR3 DNA: TGCGCCAGCAGCCAAGATGGACTAGCGGGAGACAATGAGCAGTTCTTC
V gene: TRBV15; J gene: TRBJ2-3; D gene: TRBD2; clone size: -; CDR3 protein: CATSREGSGGVADTQYF; CDR3 DNA: TGTGCCACCAGCAGAGAAGGCAGCGGGGGAGTGGCAGATACGCAGTATTTT
V gene: TRBV6-1; J gene: TRBJ2-2; D gene: -; clone size: few; CDR3 protein: CASSEAANTGELFF; CDR3 DNA: TGTGCCAGCAGTGAAGCGGCGAACACCGGGGAGCTGTTTTTT
V gene: TRBV30; J gene: TRBJ2-7; D gene: TRBD1; clone size: -; CDR3 protein: CAWRGDRGIHEQYF; CDR3 DNA: TGTGCCTGGAGAGGAGACAGGGGAATCCACGAGCAGTACTTC
V gene: TRBV18; J gene: TRBJ2-7; D gene: -; clone size: -; CDR3 protein: CASSPPGGRSSYEQYF; CDR3 DNA: TGTGCCAGCTCACCACCTGGGGGCCGTAGCTCCTACGAGCAGTACTTC
V gene: TRBV9; J gene: TRBJ2-7; D gene: -; clone size: -; CDR3 protein: CASSPNRVGPYEQYF; CDR3 DNA: TGTGCCAGCAGCCCTAACAGGGTGGGTCCCTACGAGCAGTACTTC
V gene: TRBV30; J gene: TRBJ1-5; D gene: -; clone size: -; CDR3 protein: CAWSVSGYQPQHF; CDR3 DNA: TGTGCCTGGAGTGTATCAGGGTATCAGCCCCAGCATTTT
V gene: TRBV2; J gene: TRBJ1-6; D gene: -; clone size: -; CDR3 protein: CASSETPNSPLHF; CDR3 DNA: TGTGCCAGCAGTGAGACCCCAAATTCACCCCTCCACTTT
V gene: TRBV12-5; J gene: TRBJ1-6; D gene: -; clone size: -; CDR3 protein: CASLVHAGSPLHF; CDR3 DNA: TGTGCTAGTCTCGTCCACGCGGGTTCACCCCTCCACTTT
V gene: TRBV10-1; J gene: TRBJ2-3; D gene: -; clone size: once; CDR3 protein: CASNPGTAAPQYF; CDR3 DNA: TGCGCCAGCAATCCCGGGACGGCCGCTCCGCAGTATTTT
V gene: TRBV2; J gene: TRBJ2-5; D gene: -; clone size: -; CDR3 protein: CASSVNRQETQYF; CDR3 DNA: TGTGCCAGCAGTGTGAACAGACAAGAGACCCAGTACTTC
V gene: TRBV18; J gene: TRBJ2-7; D gene: -; clone size: -; CDR3 protein: CASSESREQYF; CDR3 DNA: TGTGCCAGCTCAGAGTCTCGCGAGCAGTACTTC
V gene: TRBV5-1; J gene: TRBJ1-1; D gene: -; clone size: -; CDR3 protein: CASSLGQSEAFF; CDR3 DNA: TGCGCCAGCAGCTTGGGACAGAGTGAAGCTTTCTTT
V gene: TRBV5-1; J gene: TRBJ2-5; D gene: -; clone size: -; CDR3 protein: CASSLSAGEETQYF; CDR3 DNA: TGCGCCAGCAGCTTATCTGCAGGGGAAGAGACCCAGTACTTC
V gene: TRBV10-3; J gene: TRBJ2-7; D gene: TRBD2; clone size: -; CDR3 protein: CATTSGGPYEQYF; CDR3 DNA: TGTGCCACTACTAGCGGGGGACCCTACGAGCAGTACTTC
V gene: TRBV7-2; J gene: TRBJ2-3; D gene: TRBD2; clone size: -; CDR3 protein: CASSPGTSGTDTQYF; CDR3 DNA: TGTGCCAGCAGTCCCGGGACTAGCGGCACAGATACGCAGTATTTT
V gene: TRBV27; J gene: TRBJ2-2; D gene: TRBD2; clone size: once; CDR3 protein: CASTPAGGRELFF; CDR3 DNA: TGTGCCAGCACTCCCGCGGGGGGGAGGGAGCTGTTTTTT
V gene: TRBV25-1; J gene: TRBJ2-2; D gene: TRBD1; clone size: -; CDR3 protein: CASRDRGHTGELFF; CDR3 DNA: TGTGCCAGCAGAGACAGGGGTCACACCGGGGAGCTGTTTTTT
V gene: TRBV27; J gene: TRBJ2-5; D gene: -; clone size: -; CDR3 protein: CASRRRTGPQETQYF; CDR3 DNA: TGTGCCAGCAGAAGGAGAACGGGGCCCCAAGAGACCCAGTACTTC
V gene: TRBV7-8; J gene: TRBJ2-7; D gene: TRBD2; clone size: -; CDR3 protein: CASSLASLLAGGPLEQYF; CDR3 DNA: TGTGCCAGCAGCTTAGCGTCGTTGCTAGCGGGAGGTCCCCTCGAGCAGTACTTC
V gene: TRBV5-1; J gene: TRBJ2-2; D gene: -; clone size: once; CDR3 protein: CASSLRPQGSGELFF; CDR3 DNA: TGCGCCAGCAGCTTGAGACCGCAGGGGAGCGGGGAGCTGTTTTTT
V gene: TRBV14; J gene: TRBJ2-2; D gene: -; clone size: -; CDR3 protein: CASSQGHPGGPGELFF; CDR3 DNA: TGTGCCAGCAGCCAAGGACACCCCGGGGGGCCCGGGGAGCTGTTTTTT
V gene: TRBV7-9; J gene: TRBJ1-6; D gene: -; clone size: -; CDR3 protein: CASSSPGAYNSPLHF; CDR3 DNA: TGTGCCAGCAGCTCCCCCGGGGCCTATAATTCACCCCTCCACTTT
V gene: TRBV1; J gene: TRBJ2-3; D gene: -; clone size: -; CDR3 protein: CTSSQDGRLADSTDTQYF; CDR3 DNA: TGCACCAGCAGCCAAGATGGGCGACTAGCGGATAGCACAGATACGCAGTATTTT
V gene: TRBV27; J gene: TRBJ1-5; D gene: -; clone size: -; CDR3 protein: CASSLYGYSNQPQHF; CDR3 DNA: TGTGCCAGCAGTTTATACGGTTATAGCAATCAGCCCCAGCATTTT
V gene: TRBV10-3; J gene: TRBJ2-3; D gene: TRBD2; clone size: -; CDR3 protein: CAISYSGGASDTQYF; CDR3 DNA: TGTGCCATCAGTTATAGCGGGGGGGCCTCAGATACGCAGTATTTT